Below, 30 T cell receptor beta chains from the same sample are listed, as sequenced in a study of blood T cells in healthy people across ages. Primed by a sample-barcoded 5' primer and a J-beta primer mix, a second PCR proceeded for 7 to 11 cycles. TCRdb itself ran the 5' RACE reads through MiXCR, one entry per CDR3 protein. The sample includes about 640,000 distinct CDR3 sequences, 40% to 50% of them seen just once. The sequenced sample consisted of blood. These receptors all come from an elderly man in good health.

The sample holds one count of this clonotype. The rearrangement uses TRBV20-1 and TRBJ1-4; D ambiguous. V lost 1 base and J 4 bases, leaving 10 bases between the germline ends. This CDR3 comprises 14 residues. Germline-derived CDR1 and CDR2 are DFQATT and SNEGSKA (reference sequence). CDR3 sequence: CSARGQDFNEKLFF. CDR3 sequence (DNA): TGCAGTGCTAGAGGTCAGGATTTTAATGAAAAACTGTTTTTT.

The chain joins TRBV12-3 or TRBV12-4 to TRBJ2-5, with 7 nucleotides matching TRBD1. There are 16 residues in the CDR3. J lost 2 bases, V lost 6 bases, and 12 bases had no gene match. The CDR3 DNA is TGTGCCAGCAGGCCCCCGACAGGGAAGGGGCAAGAGACCCAGTACTTC. It translates to CASRPPTGKGQETQYF.

Comment on this clonotype: At one end, the junction sequence differs from germline, possibly due to a read error. CDR3 nucleotides: TGTGCCAGCAGCTCAGGGTTGGGCCACACAGAGACGCAGTATTTT. Amino acids: CASSSGLGHTETQYF. The genes are TRBV7-2 and TRBJ2-3, with a tentative D call TRBD1 (5 bases). Germline V CDR1 and CDR2: SGHTA, FQGNSA. The CDR3 length is 15 residues.

The count of this clonotype is one. CDR3 protein: CASSRLASSSYEQYF. The CDR3 nucleotides read TGTGCCAGCAGTCGGCTCGCGTCCAGCTCCTACGAGCAGTACTTC. The chain combines TRBV28 with TRBJ2-7; D is unclear. The CDR3 has 15 amino acids. Germline V gene sequence: CDR1 MDHEN, CDR2 SYDVKM. Trimming pared 5 bases from V and 0 bases from J, leaving 14 bases between.

Comments on this clonotype: A much larger clonotype is one base distant, so this may be a read error. The chain couples TRBV15 to TRBJ2-1; possibly TRBD2 for D (7 bases). Trimming took off 3 bases at V and 0 bases at J, with 12 bases between the two ends. CDR3 length: 16 residues. Germline V gene data show CDR1 as LNHNV and CDR2 as YYDKDF (reference sequence). The DNA for the CDR3 is TGTGCCACCAGCAGTGGGGGGGCGGGCTCCTACAATGAGCAGTTCTTC. Encoded protein: CATSSGGAGSYNEQFF.

The V gene is TRBV12-3 or TRBV12-4, the J gene TRBJ2-2; a possible D gene is TRBD2 (5 bases). Between the trimmed V and J ends, which lost 5 bases and 5 bases, there was a span of 18 bases. The CDR3 extends over 16 amino acids. The CDR3 nucleotides are TGTGCCAGCAGTCGTGGACTGGCGGAATCAACCGGGGAGCTGTTTTTT. Encoded protein: CASSRGLAESTGELFF.

The chain joins TRBV20-1 to TRBJ2-5; maybe TRBD2 (6 bases). This CDR3 has 16 amino acids. Deletions cut 0 bases from V and 4 bases from J, with 18 bases between. The germline V gene encodes CDR1 DFQATT and CDR2 SNEGSKA (reference sequence). CDR3 region: CSARDPRTLGGETQYF. CDR3 coding DNA: TGCAGTGCTAGAGACCCGCGGACCCTGGGGGGAGAGACCCAGTACTTC.

The chain carries TRBV29-1 and TRBJ2-5, with a tentative D call TRBD2 (7 bases). Per germline, CDR1 SQVTM and CDR2 ANQGSEA. There are 11 residues in the CDR3. V was cut by 7 bases and J by 5 bases, with 11 bases left in between. This CDR3 is CSGGGRETQYF. The CDR3 DNA follows: TGCAGCGGGGGGGGCAGGGAGACCCAGTACTTC.

The V gene is TRBV24-1, the J gene TRBJ2-1; D call uncertain. The CDR3 is 17 residues long. CDR1 KGHDR and CDR2 SFDVKD come from the germline V gene. V was pared by 7 bases and J by 3 bases, with 21 bases between. For the CDR3, the DNA is TGTGCCACCAGAGACCCCCAAGGAGCAGGCTTCTACAATGAGCAGTTCTTC. Its protein product is CATRDPQGAGFYNEQFF.

Comment on this clonotype: A junction boundary mismatches the germline segment, possibly from a read error. The genes are TRBV28 and TRBJ2-7, with D possibly matching TRBD2 (5 bases). In germline, CDR1 is MDHEN, CDR2 SYDVKM. This CDR3 is 14 amino acids long. The CDR3 here is CASSLGGPPYERYF. In DNA form, the CDR3 reads TGTGCCAGCAGTTTGGGCGGGCCCCCCTACGAGCGGTACTTC.

The V gene is TRBV7-9, the J gene TRBJ2-3; possible D gene TRBD2, 6 bases. Trimming removed 4 bases at V and 4 bases at J, with 15 bases between. The V gene's germline CDR1 is SEHNR and CDR2 FQNEAQ (reference sequence). The CDR3 length is 15 residues. The CDR3 region has the DNA TGTGCCAGCAGCTGGGGGAATTCGGGGGCAGATACGCAGTATTTT. It translates to CASSWGNSGADTQYF.

The chain carries TRBV4-3 and TRBJ2-1, with D tentatively TRBD1 (5 bases). V was pared by 0 bases and J by 13 bases, with 16 bases between. Per the germline V gene, CDR1 is LGHNA and CDR2 is YSLEER. The CDR3 has 14 amino acids. CDR3 DNA sequence: TGCGCCAGCAGCCAAGATTCGACAGAAGAGACCCAGTTCTTC. Protein product: CASSQDSTEETQFF.

This clonotype has more than one count but fewer than ten. The gene calls are TRBV4-2 and TRBJ2-1; 10 nucleotides align to TRBD2. CDR1 and CDR2 from the germline V gene are LGHNA and YNFKEQ. The CDR3 runs to 16 residues. The V gene end was trimmed by 1 base and the J gene end by 9 bases; junction bases not matched to a gene: 9. CDR3 sequence (DNA): TGTGCCAGCAGCCAAGTATCAGCGGGAGGGCAAGGTGAGCAGTTCTTC. Translating gives CASSQVSAGGQGEQFF.

This chain links TRBV7-9 with TRBJ2-1, with TRBD2 as a possible D gene (6 bases). V lost 1 base to trimming and J lost 13 bases, with 11 bases between them. Germline CDR1 and CDR2: SEHNR and FQNEAQ (reference sequence). CDR3 length equals 12 residues. The CDR3 loop is CASSLVGGTQFF. CDR3 DNA: TGTGCCAGCAGCTTAGTTGGGGGGACCCAGTTCTTC.

The chain recombines TRBV15 with TRBJ1-4, with no clear D. Trimming cost V 3 bases and J 8 bases, with 25 bases left between them. CDR1 and CDR2 from the germline V gene are LNHNV and YYDKDF (reference sequence). The CDR3 extends over 18 amino acids. The CDR3 coding sequence is TGTGCCACCAGCAGTGGGAAGACTCCTCATAGACGCAGGGAAAAACTGTTTTTT. It codes for CATSSGKTPHRRREKLFF.

This clonotype was seen just once. V usage is TRBV19 and J usage is TRBJ1-6; D remains ambiguous. Germline loops: CDR1 LNHDA, CDR2 SQIVND (reference sequence). The CDR3 runs 16 residues. V lost 3 bases and J lost 6, with 15 bases in between. The CDR3 DNA is TGTGCCAGTAGTATTACTCCAGGAGTTTTTAATTCACCCCTCCACTTT. Residues: CASSITPGVFNSPLHF. Looking up the rest from reference TRBV19 and TRBJ1-6 gives the full variable domain: DGGITQSPKYLFRKEGQNVTLSCEQNLNHDAMYWYRQDPGQGLRLIYYSQIVNDFQKGDIAEGYSVSREKKESFPLTVTSAQKNPTAFYLCASSITPGVFNSPLHFGNGTRLTVT.

V gene TRBV6-5 combines with J gene TRBJ2-3; 8 bases line up with TRBD1. V gave up 6 bases and J gave up 3 bases; unmatched junction bases: 8. The germline V gene encodes CDR1 MNHEY and CDR2 SVGAGI. The CDR3 is made up of 15 amino acids. CDR3 DNA sequence: TGTGCCAGCAGCGGACAGGGCCGGGGTACAGATACGCAGTATTTT. It is translated as CASSGQGRGTDTQYF.

The chain combines TRBV7-9 with TRBJ2-5; 7 bases align to TRBD2. Germline-derived CDR1 and CDR2 are SEHNR and FQNEAQ (reference sequence). This CDR3 has 20 residues. V shed 3 bases, J shed 11 bases, and the junction held 30 bases outside the gene matches. CDR3 nucleotide sequence: TGTGCCAGCAGCTTCCTAGGGACGGGAGGAGTCCCCCTGCCCCCCAATGAGCAGTACTTC. Translated, it gives CASSFLGTGGVPLPPNEQYF. The full variable domain, in which reference TRBV7-9 and TRBJ2-5 provide the parts outside the CDR3, is DTGVSQNPRHKITKRGQNVTFRCDPISEHNRLYWYRQTLGQGPEFLTYFQNEAQLEKSRLLSDRFSAERPKGSFSTLEIQRTEQGDSAMYLCASSFLGTGGVPLPPNEQYFGPGTRLLVL.

There are many counts of this clonotype. Sequence at one end of the junction differs from germline and may be a read error. The rearrangement links TRBV7-7 to TRBJ2-7, with TRBD1 matching over 7 bases. This CDR3 is built from 14 residues. In germline, CDR1 is SSHAT, CDR2 FNYEAQ (reference sequence). The CDR3 protein is CASSLGGRTYEQYF. Here the CDR3 DNA reads TGTGCTAGCAGCTTAGGGGGCAGGACCTACGAGCAGTACTTC.

Notes on this clonotype: This may be a read error, as it is one base from a much larger clone. CDR3 coding DNA: TGTGCCAGCAGTTCTACAGGGAGTGATGAGACCCAGTTCTTC. Translated: CASSSTGSDETQFF. V usage is TRBV12-3 or TRBV12-4 and J usage is TRBJ2-1; maybe TRBD1 (6 bases). Between the trimmed V and J ends, which lost 4 bases and 13 bases, there was a span of 20 bases. CDR3 length equals 14 residues.

CDR3 sequence: CSARGFGSMGIDTQYF. The CDR3 nucleotides are TGCAGTGCCAGGGGCTTCGGGAGTATGGGGATTGATACGCAGTATTTT. The V gene is TRBV20-1, the J gene TRBJ2-3, with D tentatively TRBD1 or TRBD2 (6 bases each). Between the trimmed V and J ends, which lost 6 bases and 6 bases, there was a span of 25 bases. CDR3 size: 16 residues. The germline gives CDR1 DFQATT, CDR2 SNEGSKA (reference sequence).

This clonotype was found a few times. Germline and junction disagree at one end, which may indicate a read error. The chain recombines TRBV29-1 with TRBJ1-1; D might be TRBD1 (5 bases). CDR1 is SQVTM and CDR2 is ANQGSEA in the germline V gene. The CDR3 has 14 amino acids. CDR3 loop: CSVMGGVENSEAFF. The CDR3 DNA sequence: TGCAGCGTTATGGGGGGGGTAGAAAACAGTGAAGCTTTCTTT.

This clonotype was detected a few times. This rearrangement joins TRBV6-5 to TRBJ2-5, with D possibly matching TRBD1 (6 bases). The CDR3 length is 13 residues. Trimming removed 6 bases at V and 5 bases at J, with 13 bases between. Germline assignment: CDR1 MNHEY and CDR2 SVGAGI. The CDR3 loop reads CASSQDSSETQYF. CDR3 bases: TGTGCCAGCAGCCAGGACAGTTCGGAGACCCAGTACTTC.

This clonotype has at least ten counts. This sequence joins TRBV28 and TRBJ2-7; TRBD2 might be the D (6 bases). The CDR3 contains 15 residues. V was trimmed by 2 bases and J by 6 bases, leaving 17 bases between them. CDR1 and CDR2 from the germline V gene are MDHEN and SYDVKM. The CDR3 DNA follows: TGTGCCAGCAGTTTACAAAGAGCGGGTAGCGCCGAGCAGTACTTC. Translation gives CASSLQRAGSAEQYF.

In its sample, this clonotype was seen many times. The rearrangement links TRBV20-1 to TRBJ2-7, with 8 nucleotides matching TRBD2. Germline CDR1 is DFQATT and CDR2 is SNEGSKA (reference sequence). The V segment lost 1 base and the J segment 0 bases; nucleotides outside the gene matches: 5. This CDR3 is built from 15 residues. The CDR3 coding sequence is TGCAGTGCTAGAGGCTCGGGACTAGACTCCTACGAGCAGTACTTC. It translates to CSARGSGLDSYEQYF.

The rearrangement links TRBV28 to TRBJ2-5, with D perhaps matching TRBD2 (6 bases). V was clipped by 7 bases and J by 11 bases, with 20 bases between them. CDR3 length equals 13 residues. The V gene's germline CDR1 is MDHEN and CDR2 SYDVKM. DNA for the CDR3: TGTGCCAGCATCGGGAGTCTCTACAATGAGCAGTACTTC. Translated: CASIGSLYNEQYF.

This chain joins TRBV29-1 and TRBJ2-1; 10 bases are shared with TRBD2. Germline CDR1 SQVTM, CDR2 ANQGSEA. With 6 bases clipped from V and 7 bases from J, the junction kept 9 bases outside the gene matches. The CDR3 sequence is 14 residues long. The CDR3 coding sequence is TGCAGCGTCCATCTAGCGGGAGTGGAGAATGAGCAGTTCTTC. This sequence encodes CSVHLAGVENEQFF.

This clonotype was seen a few times. The genes are TRBV4-1 and TRBJ2-7, with TRBD1 identical over 8 bases. Germline trimming cut 0 bases from V and 2 bases from J; bases unmatched to any gene: 6. CDR1 is MGHRA and CDR2 is YSYEKL in the germline V gene. There are 16 residues in the CDR3. The CDR3 coding sequence is TGCGCCAGCAGCCAAGATCCGACAGGGGACCCCTACGAGCAGTACTTC. This gives the protein CASSQDPTGDPYEQYF.

V gene TRBV2 combines with J gene TRBJ1-2; 8 bases are a match to TRBD1. This CDR3 is 14 amino acids long. Germline V gene sequence: CDR1 SNHLY, CDR2 FYNNEI. The V and J ends lost 3 bases and 3 bases, in that order; junction bases with no gene match: 3. CDR3 DNA sequence: TGTGCCAGCAGTGAGGACAGGGACGACTATGGCTACACCTTC. Translated, it gives CASSEDRDDYGYTF. Combining the CDR3 with reference TRBV2 and TRBJ1-2 gives the whole variable domain EPEVTQTPSHQVTQMGQEVILRCVPISNHLYFYWYRQILGQKVEFLVSFYNNEISEKSEIFDDQFSVERPDGSNFTLKIRSTKLEDSAMYFCASSEDRDDYGYTFGSGTRLTVV.

Only a few counts were recorded for this clonotype. This rearrangement joins TRBV10-1 to TRBJ2-4, with D possibly being TRBD1 (5 bases). The DNA end is more similar to TRBJ2-7, so the J call may be wrong. The CDR3 contains 13 residues. Germline V lookup: CDR1 WNHNN, CDR2 SYGVQD (reference sequence). CDR3 coding DNA: TGCGCCAGCGTTAACAGGTCTTGGCACGAGCAGTACTTC. Encoded protein: CASVNRSWHEQYF.